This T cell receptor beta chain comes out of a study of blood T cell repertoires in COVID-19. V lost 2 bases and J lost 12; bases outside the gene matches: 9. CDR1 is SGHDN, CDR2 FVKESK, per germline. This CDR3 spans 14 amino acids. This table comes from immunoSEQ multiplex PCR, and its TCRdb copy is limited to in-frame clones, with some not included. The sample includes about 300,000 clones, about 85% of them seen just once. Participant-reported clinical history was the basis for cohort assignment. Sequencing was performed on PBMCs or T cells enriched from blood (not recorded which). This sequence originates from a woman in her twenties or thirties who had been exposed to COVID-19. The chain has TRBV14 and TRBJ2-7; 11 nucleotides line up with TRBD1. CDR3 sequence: CASSQTGQGARRYF. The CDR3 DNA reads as TGTGCCAGCAGCCAAACTGGACAGGGGGCTCGGCGGTACTTC.